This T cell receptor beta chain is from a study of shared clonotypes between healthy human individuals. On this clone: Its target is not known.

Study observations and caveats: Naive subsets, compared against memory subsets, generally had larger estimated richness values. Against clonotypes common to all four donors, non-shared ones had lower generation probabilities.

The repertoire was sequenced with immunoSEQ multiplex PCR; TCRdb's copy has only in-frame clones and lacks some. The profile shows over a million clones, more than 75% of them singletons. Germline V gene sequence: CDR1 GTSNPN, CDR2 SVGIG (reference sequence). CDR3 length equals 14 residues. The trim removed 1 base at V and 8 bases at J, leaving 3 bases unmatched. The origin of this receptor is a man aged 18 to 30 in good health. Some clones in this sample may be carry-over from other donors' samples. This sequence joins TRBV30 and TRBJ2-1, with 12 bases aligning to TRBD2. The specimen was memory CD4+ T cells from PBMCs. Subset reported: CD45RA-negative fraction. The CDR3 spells CAWSGLAGVDEQFF. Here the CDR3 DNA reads TGTGCCTGGAGTGGACTAGCGGGAGTAGATGAGCAGTTCTTC. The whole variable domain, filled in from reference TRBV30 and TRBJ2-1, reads SQTIHQWPATLVQPVGSPLSLECTVEGTSNPNLYWYRQAAGRGLQLLFYSVGIGQISSEVPQNLSASRPQDRQFILSSKKLLLSDSGFYLCAWSGLAGVDEQFFGPGTRLTVL.